This paragraph reports one TCR beta chain. This sample stems from a study of response to subunit inactivated influenza vaccine. Trimming stripped 2 bases from V and 4 bases from J, with 15 bases between. Germline loops: CDR1 LGHNA, CDR2 YNFKEQ. The CDR3 runs 16 residues. MiXCR, run by TCRdb on the RT-PCR reads, gives a single entry per CDR3 protein. The sample contains fewer than 800,000 distinct CDR3 sequences, 15% to 19% of which appear only once. The input for sequencing was PBMCs from blood, taken 12 days after vaccination. The clonotype comes from a man between 45 and 60 years old who received an inactivated influenza vaccine. V is TRBV4-2 and J is TRBJ1-5; D not certain. The CDR3: CASSQIDRGGNQPQHF. The CDR3 DNA reads as TGTGCCAGCAGCCAAATTGACCGAGGAGGAAATCAGCCCCAGCATTTT.